One and the same sample provided the 27 T cell receptor beta chains below, sequenced in a study of blood T cell repertoires in COVID-19. Profiled with immunoSEQ multiplex PCR; TCRdb holds only in-frame clones, not every one. The sample records approximately 240,000 clones, roughly 80% being singletons. Sequenced: peripheral blood. These receptors came from a woman in her fifties or sixties who had recovered from COVID-19.

This chain connects TRBV21-1 to TRBJ2-5; the D segment call TRBD1 is taken from the table without a DNA check. TRBV21-1 constitutes a pseudogene. The CDR3 runs to 14 residues. CDR3 sequence: CASSRGQVGETQYF. The CDR3 coding sequence is TGTGCCAGCAGCAGGGGGCAGGTTGGGGAGACCCAGTACTTC.

This chain connects TRBV7-8 to TRBJ2-5; 8 bases map to TRBD1. Germline loops: CDR1 SGHVS, CDR2 FQNEAQ. This CDR3 is 16 amino acids long. Trimming removed 5 bases from V and 0 bases from J; junction bases left unmatched: 8. The CDR3 is CASSKRTGMYQETQYF. The CDR3 nucleotides are TGTGCCAGCAGCAAACGGACAGGGATGTACCAAGAGACCCAGTACTTC. The complete variable domain, with remaining parts taken from reference TRBV7-8 and TRBJ2-5, reads GAGVSQSPRYKVAKRGQDVALRCDPISGHVSLFWYQQALGQGPEFLTYFQNEAQLDKSGLPSDRFFAERPEGSVSTLKIQRTQQEDSAVYLCASSKRTGMYQETQYFGPGTRLLVL.

The J gene is TRBJ2-7, the V gene TRBV11-2; D is unresolved. Trimming shortened V by 1 base and J by 2 bases, and 15 bases separated the two germline ends. Germline assignment: CDR1 SGHAT and CDR2 FQNNGV. The CDR3 is 16 amino acids. CDR3 protein: CASSLALLLPPYEQYF. In nucleotides, the CDR3 is TGTGCCAGCAGCTTAGCTCTGTTACTTCCCCCCTACGAGCAGTACTTC.

This clone occurred once. This rearrangement joins TRBV29-1 to TRBJ2-3; TRBD2 matches 10 bases. In germline, CDR1 is SQVTM, CDR2 ANQGSEA. The CDR3 loop spans 15 amino acids. The trim removed 5 bases at V and 0 bases at J, leaving 5 bases unmatched. The chain's CDR3 is CSVNLAGASTDTQYF. CDR3 sequence (DNA): TGCAGCGTTAATCTAGCGGGGGCTAGCACAGATACGCAGTATTTT.

In DNA, the CDR3 is TGTGCCAGCAGTTTACGTAGCGCTGCAGGAAACACCATATATTTT. It translates to CASSLRSAAGNTIYF. The gene calls are TRBV27 and TRBJ1-3; D gene unclear. V dropped 2 bases and J dropped 4 bases, with 12 bases sitting between them. This CDR3 region has 15 residues. Germline assignment: CDR1 MNHEY and CDR2 SMNVEV (reference sequence).

V gene TRBV2 combines with J gene TRBJ2-4, with D possibly TRBD1 on 6 matching bases. The germline gives CDR1 SNHLY, CDR2 FYNNEI. Trimming removed 8 bases from V and 7 bases from J, with 15 bases in between. The CDR3 totals 13 residues. This CDR3 reads CASQLRQGNIQYF. In DNA, the CDR3 is TGTGCCAGCCAACTCCGCCAGGGGAACATTCAGTACTTC.

In its sample, this clone was seen a few times. The chain carries TRBV29-1 and TRBJ2-5; TRBD1 agrees at 8 bases. Germline CDR1 reads SQVTM; CDR2 reads ANQGSEA. Trimming took 1 base from V and 2 from J; bases not matched to a gene: 3. CDR3 length equals 14 residues. The CDR3 loop is CSVEGGQGQETQYF. CDR3 coding DNA: TGCAGCGTTGAAGGTGGACAGGGTCAAGAGACCCAGTACTTC.

In the case of this clone: A junction boundary mismatches the germline segment, possibly from a read error. The V and J genes are TRBV15 and TRBJ2-1; possibly TRBD2 for D (6 bases). Per germline, CDR1 LNHNV and CDR2 YYDKDF (reference sequence). This CDR3 contains 15 residues. CDR3 coding DNA: TGTGCCACCAGCAGAGCTACTAGCTCCCACAATGAGCAGTTCTTC. Its protein is CATSRATSSHNEQFF.

V gene TRBV12-3 or TRBV12-4 combines with J gene TRBJ2-2; 7 bases agree with TRBD1. The CDR3 is 13 amino acids. With V trimmed by 6 bases and J by 6 bases, 4 bases remained unmatched. The CDR3 nucleotides are TGTGCCAGCAGCCAGCAGGGGGCCGGGGAGCTGTTTTTT. It yields the protein CASSQQGAGELFF.

The chain recombines TRBV13 with TRBJ1-3; a possible D gene is TRBD1 (5 bases). CDR1 is PRHDT and CDR2 is FYEKMQ in the germline V gene (reference sequence). The CDR3 length is 12 residues. The V and J ends lost 8 bases and 4 bases respectively, with 9 bases between them. CDR3 sequence: CASQGGGNTIYF. CDR3 sequence (DNA): TGTGCCAGCCAGGGAGGAGGAAACACCATATATTTT.

This rearrangement joins TRBV6-6 to TRBJ1-6, with D possibly matching TRBD1 (6 bases). This CDR3 has 13 residues. The germline V and J ends were trimmed by 2 bases and 7 bases, with 6 bases remaining between them. Looked up from germline, CDR1 is MNHNY and CDR2 is SVGAGI (reference sequence). The CDR3 sequence: CASSYRGNSPLHF. DNA of the CDR3: TGTGCCAGCAGTTACAGGGGGAATTCACCCCTCCACTTT.

A remark on this clone: With a much larger clone just one base away, this may be a read error. The same CDR3 arises from other DNA sequences in this sample as well. The J gene is TRBJ1-1, the V gene TRBV7-3, with a possible D match to TRBD1 (6 bases). There are 13 residues in the CDR3. Trimming took off 6 bases at V and 1 base at J, with 9 bases between the two ends. Germline CDR1 is SGHTA and CDR2 is FQGTGA. CDR3 sequence (DNA): TGTGCCAGCAGTAAACAGGGGAACACTGAAGCTTTCTTT. Its translation: CASSKQGNTEAFF.

The chain uses TRBV7-3 and TRBJ2-7; the match to TRBD1 covers 10 bases. After removal of 2 bases from V and 2 bases from J, the junction contained 12 bases not matched to a gene. The CDR3 totals 18 residues. CDR1 and CDR2 (germline): SGHTA, FQGTGA. The CDR3 DNA is TGTGCCAGCAGCTTAGAACCCACACGGACAGGGGGTCCCTACGAGCAGTACTTC. Translated, it gives CASSLEPTRTGGPYEQYF.

This clone was counted a few times. The CDR3 coding sequence is TGTGCCTGGGGGACAGGGGGCGGCTATGGCTACACCTTC. Its protein is CAWGTGGGYGYTF. J is TRBJ1-2 and V is TRBV30, with 12 bases aligning to TRBD1. The CDR3 runs 13 residues. The V and J ends lost 5 bases and 4 bases, in that order; junction bases with no gene match: 2. Germline CDR1 is GTSNPN and CDR2 is SVGIG (reference sequence).

The chain carries TRBV9 and TRBJ1-5, with TRBD1 identical over 8 bases. Germline V gene lookup returns CDR1 SGDLS and CDR2 YYNGEE. V was clipped by 3 bases and J by 8 bases; unmatched bases: 10. The CDR3 length is 15 residues. The CDR3 is CASSAQGASTEPQHF. The CDR3 region has the DNA TGTGCCAGCAGCGCCCAGGGGGCGAGTACAGAGCCCCAGCATTTT.

Only a few counts were recorded for this clone. The J gene is TRBJ2-5, the V gene TRBV30, with 13 bases aligning to TRBD2. The J segment lost 3 bases and the V segment lost 8 bases, leaving 9 bases of the junction unmatched. The CDR3 spans 15 residues. Looked up from germline, CDR1 is GTSNPN and CDR2 is SVGIG (reference sequence). Written as DNA, the CDR3 is TGTGCCCAGACTGAGGGGACTAGCGGGGAAGAGACCCAGTACTTC. It translates to CAQTEGTSGEETQYF.

The CDR3 loop reads CASSLGQDNEQFF. DNA of the CDR3: TGTGCCAGCAGCTTGGGGCAGGACAATGAGCAGTTCTTC. The chain is built from TRBV5-4 and TRBJ2-1; D ambiguous. The CDR3 runs to 13 residues. Per germline, CDR1 SGHNT and CDR2 YYREEE (reference sequence). The germline V and J ends were trimmed by 0 bases and 5 bases, with 6 bases remaining between them.

This clone has a handful of counts. CDR3 residues: CASIREPRTDTQYF. The CDR3, as DNA: TGTGCCAGCATCAGGGAACCTCGCACAGATACGCAGTATTTT. V usage is TRBV2 and J usage is TRBJ2-3, with D perhaps TRBD1 (5 bases). The CDR3 length is 14 residues. The ends were cut back, 7 bases at V and 1 base at J, with 12 bases in the middle. CDR1 and CDR2 (germline): SNHLY, FYNNEI.

CDR3 loop: CASSELVERYEQYF. The CDR3 nucleotides are TGTGCCAGCAGTGAATTGGTCGAGCGTTACGAGCAGTACTTC. The genes are TRBV6-1 and TRBJ2-7, with D unclear. Trimming stripped 2 bases from V and 4 bases from J, with 12 bases between. The CDR3 has 14 amino acids. Germline V gene lookup returns CDR1 MNHNS and CDR2 SASEGT.

This clone appeared once. The chain is built from TRBV9 and TRBJ2-3; 7 bases agree with TRBD1. The V and J ends lost 0 bases and 3 bases, in that order; junction bases with no gene match: 13. CDR1 is SGDLS, CDR2 YYNGEE, per germline. The CDR3 is 18 amino acids. The CDR3 DNA is TGTGCCAGCAGCGTAGGTTGGGGTGTGGGGACAGCTACAGATACGCAGTATTTT. It encodes CASSVGWGVGTATDTQYF.

The CDR3 loop reads CAKSGGSAEQYF. Written as DNA, the CDR3 is TGTGCCAAGTCAGGGGGCTCGGCCGAGCAGTACTTC. The rearrangement links TRBV2 to TRBJ2-7; 8 nucleotides align to TRBD1. CDR3 length: 12 residues. Germline V gene sequence: CDR1 SNHLY, CDR2 FYNNEI. Trimming took 10 bases from V and 6 from J; bases not matched to a gene: 8. Full variable domain (remainder filled in from reference TRBV2 and TRBJ2-7): EPEVTQTPSHQVTQMGQEVILRCVPISNHLYFYWYRQILGQKVEFLVSFYNNEISEKSEIFDDQFSVERPDGSNFTLKIRSTKLEDSAMYFCAKSGGSAEQYFGPGTRLTVT.

This chain connects TRBV3-1 (or the pseudogene TRBV3-2) to TRBJ1-5; D gene ambiguous. Germline-derived CDR1 and CDR2 are LGHDT and YNNKEL (reference sequence). This CDR3 is built from 14 residues. V lost 4 bases and J 1 base, leaving 8 bases between the germline ends. The CDR3 is CASSLEISNQPQHF. CDR3 DNA: TGTGCCAGCAGCCTGGAGATAAGCAATCAGCCCCAGCATTTT.

The chain joins TRBV5-6 to TRBJ2-3, with TRBD1 matching over 8 bases. Per the germline V gene, CDR1 is SGHDT and CDR2 is YYEEEE. The CDR3 contains 16 residues. V trimming: 4 bases; J trimming: 3 bases; junction bases outside the gene matches: 10. CDR3 in amino acids: CASSPPDRGFTDTQYF. CDR3 DNA sequence: TGTGCCAGCAGCCCCCCAGACAGGGGTTTTACAGATACGCAGTATTTT.

The genes are TRBV11-2 and TRBJ1-2; a weak D match, TRBD1 (5 bases). The germline V gene encodes CDR1 SGHAT and CDR2 FQNNGV. V lost 4 bases and J lost 4, with 16 bases in between. The CDR3 totals 15 residues. The CDR3 nucleotides read TGTGCCAGCAGCTCGATGTGGAGGGGAACCTATGGCTACACCTTC. It codes for CASSSMWRGTYGYTF.

This clone showed up just once. V and J are TRBV11-2 and TRBJ1-2; D perhaps matches TRBD1 (5 bases). The germline gives CDR1 SGHAT, CDR2 FQNNGV. The CDR3 has 14 amino acids. The V and J ends lost 5 bases and 0 bases respectively, with 10 bases between them. The CDR3 here is CASSRMTANYGYTF. The CDR3 DNA reads as TGTGCCAGCAGCCGGATGACAGCTAACTATGGCTACACCTTC.

The sample holds a few counts of this clone. CDR3 amino acids: CASSEGASLTGTQYF. CDR3 coding DNA: TGTGCCAGCAGTGAAGGGGCTAGCCTCACGGGGACCCAGTACTTC. This chain uses TRBV6-1 with TRBJ2-5; perhaps TRBD2 as D (5 bases). The CDR3 is made up of 15 amino acids. CDR1 and CDR2 from the germline V gene are MNHNS and SASEGT. The V end was cut by 1 base, the J end by 7 bases, with 16 bases between.

The chain combines TRBV27 with TRBJ1-2; 7 bases line up with TRBD1. The CDR3 is made up of 15 amino acids. Looked up from germline, CDR1 is MNHEY and CDR2 is SMNVEV (reference sequence). The V and J ends lost 0 bases and 5 bases, in that order; junction bases with no gene match: 6. The CDR3 nucleotides are TGTGCCAGCAGTTTATCACAGGGGAAAGGATATGGCTACACCTTC. Protein: CASSLSQGKGYGYTF.